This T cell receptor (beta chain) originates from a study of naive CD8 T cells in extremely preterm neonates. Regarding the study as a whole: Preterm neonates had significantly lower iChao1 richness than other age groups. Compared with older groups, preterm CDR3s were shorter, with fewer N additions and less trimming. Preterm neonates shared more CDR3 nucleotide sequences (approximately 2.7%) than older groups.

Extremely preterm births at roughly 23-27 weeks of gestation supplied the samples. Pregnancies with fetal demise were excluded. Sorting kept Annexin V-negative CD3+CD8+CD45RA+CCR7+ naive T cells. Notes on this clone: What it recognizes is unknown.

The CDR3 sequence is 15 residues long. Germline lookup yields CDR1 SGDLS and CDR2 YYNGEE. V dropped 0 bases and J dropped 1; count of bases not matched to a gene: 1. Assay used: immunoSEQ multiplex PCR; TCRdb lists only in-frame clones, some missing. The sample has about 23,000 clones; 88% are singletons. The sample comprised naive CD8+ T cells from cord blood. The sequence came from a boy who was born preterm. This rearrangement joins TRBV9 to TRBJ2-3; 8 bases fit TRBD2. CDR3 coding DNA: TGTGCCAGCAGCGTAGAGACTAGCGGCACAGATACGCAGTATTTT. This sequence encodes CASSVETSGTDTQYF.